This TCR beta chain was retrieved from a study of shared clonotypes between healthy human individuals. Study overall: Plates per donor: three CD4 naive, three CD4 memory, two CD8 naive, one CD8 memory. Study observations and caveats: Rarefaction showed that sequencing of sorted subsets was incomplete (despite large depth). Of the naive CD4 clonotypes, roughly 5% were shared across a few donors.

At deep level, the assay was performed. Clones were read by immunoSEQ multiplex PCR, and TCRdb kept only the in-frame ones, dropping some. The data hold approximately 2,300,000 clones, with 85% to 95% observed a single time. Germline-derived CDR1 and CDR2 are KGHSH and LQKENI. This CDR3 is 16 amino acids long. The trim removed 0 bases at V and 5 bases at J, leaving 6 bases unmatched. A word on this clone: As yet, its antigen is unknown.

This TCR derives from a young man in good health. Some clones in this sample may be carry-over from other donors' samples. The V gene is TRBV18, the J gene TRBJ2-5; 10 positions agree with TRBD2. The sample consisted of naive CD4+ T cells from PBMCs. The subset denotes: CD45RA+ positively selected. CDR3 sequence (DNA): TGTGCCAGCTCACCACCCCTAGCGGGAGCCGGGGAGACCCAGTACTTC. Protein product: CASSPPLAGAGETQYF. The entire variable domain, with the rest obtained from reference TRBV18 and TRBJ2-5, is as follows: NAGVMQNPRHLVRRRGQEARLRCSPMKGHSHVYWYRQLPEEGLKFMVYLQKENIIDESGMPKERFSAEFPKEGPSILRIQQVVRGDSAAYFCASSPPLAGAGETQYFGPGTRLLVL.